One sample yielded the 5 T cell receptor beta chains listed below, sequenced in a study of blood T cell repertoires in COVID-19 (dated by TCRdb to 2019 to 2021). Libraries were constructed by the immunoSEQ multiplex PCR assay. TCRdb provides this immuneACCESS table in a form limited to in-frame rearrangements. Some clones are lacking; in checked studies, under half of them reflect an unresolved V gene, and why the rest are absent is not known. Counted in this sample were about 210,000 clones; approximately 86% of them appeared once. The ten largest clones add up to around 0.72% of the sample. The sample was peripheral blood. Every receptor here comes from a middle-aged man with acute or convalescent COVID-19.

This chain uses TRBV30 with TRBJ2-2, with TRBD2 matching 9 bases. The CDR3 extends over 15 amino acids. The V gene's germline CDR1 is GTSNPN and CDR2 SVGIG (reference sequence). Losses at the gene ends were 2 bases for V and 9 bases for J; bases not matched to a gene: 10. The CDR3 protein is CAWSKRGGALWELFF. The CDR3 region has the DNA TGTGCCTGGAGTAAACGCGGGGGGGCGTTGTGGGAGCTGTTTTTT. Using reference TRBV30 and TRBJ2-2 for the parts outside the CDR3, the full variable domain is SQTIHQWPATLVQPVGSPLSLECTVEGTSNPNLYWYRQAAGRGLQLLFYSVGIGQISSEVPQNLSASRPQDRQFILSSKKLLLSDSGFYLCAWSKRGGALWELFFGEGSRLTVL.

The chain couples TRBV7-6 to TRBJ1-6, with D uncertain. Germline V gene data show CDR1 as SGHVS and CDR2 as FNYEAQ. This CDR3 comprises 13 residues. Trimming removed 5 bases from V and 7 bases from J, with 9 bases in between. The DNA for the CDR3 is TGTGCCAGCAGCCCCACTGTGAATTCACCCCTCCACTTT. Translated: CASSPTVNSPLHF. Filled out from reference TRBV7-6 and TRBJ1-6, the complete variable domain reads GAGVSQSPRYKVTKRGQDVALRCDPISGHVSLYWYRQALGQGPEFLTYFNYEAQQDKSGLPNDRFSAERPEGSISTLTIQRTEQRDSAMYRCASSPTVNSPLHFGNGTRLTVT.

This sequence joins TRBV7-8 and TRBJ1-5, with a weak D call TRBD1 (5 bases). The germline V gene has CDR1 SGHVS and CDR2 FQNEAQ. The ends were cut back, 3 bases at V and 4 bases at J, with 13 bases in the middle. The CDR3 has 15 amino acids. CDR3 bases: TGTGCCAGCAGCTTCGGCGGGACGGAAAATCAGCCCCAGCATTTT. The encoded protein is CASSFGGTENQPQHF.

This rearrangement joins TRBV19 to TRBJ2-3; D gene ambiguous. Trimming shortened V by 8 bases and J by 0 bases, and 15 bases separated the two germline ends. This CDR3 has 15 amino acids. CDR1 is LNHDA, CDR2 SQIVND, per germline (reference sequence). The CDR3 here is CASSWRQPSTDTQYF. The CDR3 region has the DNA TGTGCCAGTTCCTGGCGGCAGCCGAGCACAGATACGCAGTATTTT. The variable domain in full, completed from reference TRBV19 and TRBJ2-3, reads DGGITQSPKYLFRKEGQNVTLSCEQNLNHDAMYWYRQDPGQGLRLIYYSQIVNDFQKGDIAEGYSVSREKKESFPLTVTSAQKNPTAFYLCASSWRQPSTDTQYFGPGTRLTVL.

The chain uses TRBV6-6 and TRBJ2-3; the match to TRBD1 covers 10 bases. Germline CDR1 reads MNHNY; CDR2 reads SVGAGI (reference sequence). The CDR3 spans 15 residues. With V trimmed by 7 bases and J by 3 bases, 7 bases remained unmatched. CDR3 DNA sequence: TGTGCCAGCATCGGACAGGGGGGTCGAACAGATACGCAGTATTTT. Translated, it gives CASIGQGGRTDTQYF.